This T cell receptor (beta chain) was sequenced in a study of CD8+ T cells in alopecia areata. Study-wide results and limits: TCR sharing was clearer in mice than between patients, perhaps partly owing to patient HLA diversity. Normal skin contains resident alphabeta T cells, and these are also sequenced in scalp samples. Elevated clonality characterized lesional scalp relative to normal scalp, particularly in alopecia totalis/universalis.

cDNA serving as the sequencing template came from extracted, reverse transcribed RNA. Repertoires were generated with immunoSEQ multiplex PCR, while TCRdb's copy carries only in-frame clones and drops some. The profile shows about 150,000 clones, about 54% of them singletons. The trim removed 3 bases at V and 3 bases at J, leaving 5 bases unmatched. Looked up from germline, CDR1 is SGHDN and CDR2 is FVKESK. The CDR3 consists of 15 residues. Remarks on this clone: Its antigen is not known.

This receptor was taken from a human donor in good health. The chain carries TRBV14 and TRBJ2-3, with TRBD2 matching over 8 bases. Sequenced input: CD4+ T cells sorted from blood. DNA of the CDR3: TGTGCCAGCAGCCATATAGCGGGACCGACAGATACGCAGTATTTT. Its translation is CASSHIAGPTDTQYF. The full variable domain, completed using reference TRBV14 and TRBJ2-3, is EAGVTQFPSHSVIEKGQTVTLRCDPISGHDNLYWYRRVMGKEIKFLLHFVKESKQDESGMPNNRFLAERTGGTYSTLKVQPAELEDSGVYFCASSHIAGPTDTQYFGPGTRLTVL.